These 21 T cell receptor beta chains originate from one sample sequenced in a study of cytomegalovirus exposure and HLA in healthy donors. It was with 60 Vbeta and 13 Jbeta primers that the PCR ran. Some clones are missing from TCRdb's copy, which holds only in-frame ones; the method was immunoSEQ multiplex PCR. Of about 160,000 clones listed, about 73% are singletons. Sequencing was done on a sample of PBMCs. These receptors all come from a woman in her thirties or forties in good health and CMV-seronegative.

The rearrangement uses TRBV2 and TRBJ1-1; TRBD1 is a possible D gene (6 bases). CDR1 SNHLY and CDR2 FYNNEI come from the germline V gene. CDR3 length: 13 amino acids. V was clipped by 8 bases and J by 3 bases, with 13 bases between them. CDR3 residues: CASCRDMDTEAFF. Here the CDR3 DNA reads TGTGCCAGCTGCAGGGACATGGACACTGAAGCTTTCTTT.

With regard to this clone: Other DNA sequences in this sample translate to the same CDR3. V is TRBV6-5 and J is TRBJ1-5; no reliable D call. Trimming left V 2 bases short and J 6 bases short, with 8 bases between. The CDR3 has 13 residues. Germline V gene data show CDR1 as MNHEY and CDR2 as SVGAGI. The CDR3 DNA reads TGTGCCAGCAGTTACAGGGAGGGTCAGCCCCAGCATTTT. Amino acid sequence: CASSYREGQPQHF.

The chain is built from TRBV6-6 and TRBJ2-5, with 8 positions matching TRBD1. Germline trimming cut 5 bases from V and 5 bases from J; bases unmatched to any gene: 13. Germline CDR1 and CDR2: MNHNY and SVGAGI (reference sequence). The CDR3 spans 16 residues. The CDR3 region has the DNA TGTGCCAGCAGTCCATTAGGACAGGGAATTTCGGAGACCCAGTACTTC. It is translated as CASSPLGQGISETQYF.

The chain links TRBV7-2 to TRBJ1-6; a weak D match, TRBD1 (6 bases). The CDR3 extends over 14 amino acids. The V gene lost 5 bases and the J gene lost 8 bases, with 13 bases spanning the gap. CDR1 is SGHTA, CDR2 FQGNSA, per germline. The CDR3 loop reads CASSPGTGYSPLHF. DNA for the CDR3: TGTGCCAGCAGCCCTGGTACAGGGTATTCACCCCTCCACTTT.

The CDR3 bases are TGTGCCAGCAGCCTCGGACTAGCGGGGTACGAGCAGTACTTC. Protein product: CASSLGLAGYEQYF. The chain recombines TRBV13 with TRBJ2-5, with 12 bases identical to TRBD2. With the DNA end fitting TRBJ2-7 better, the J assignment may be wrong. CDR3 length: 14 residues. CDR1 is PRHDT, CDR2 FYEKMQ, per germline (reference sequence).

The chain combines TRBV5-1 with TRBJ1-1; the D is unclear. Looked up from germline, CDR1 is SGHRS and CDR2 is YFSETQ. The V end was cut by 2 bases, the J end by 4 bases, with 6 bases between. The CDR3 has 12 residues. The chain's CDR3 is CASSFAGTEAFF. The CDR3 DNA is TGCGCCAGCAGCTTCGCGGGCACTGAAGCTTTCTTT.

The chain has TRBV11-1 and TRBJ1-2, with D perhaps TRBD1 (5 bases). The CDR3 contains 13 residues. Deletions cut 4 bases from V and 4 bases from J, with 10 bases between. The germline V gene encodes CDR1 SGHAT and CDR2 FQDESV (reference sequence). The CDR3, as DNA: TGTGCCAGCAGCTCGCGGGGCCTCTATGGCTACACCTTC. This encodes CASSSRGLYGYTF. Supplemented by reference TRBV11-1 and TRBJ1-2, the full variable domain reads EAEVAQSPRYKITEKSQAVAFWCDPISGHATLYWYRQILGQGPELLVQFQDESVVDDSQLPKDRFSAERLKGVDSTLKIQPAELGDSAMYLCASSSRGLYGYTFGSGTRLTVV.

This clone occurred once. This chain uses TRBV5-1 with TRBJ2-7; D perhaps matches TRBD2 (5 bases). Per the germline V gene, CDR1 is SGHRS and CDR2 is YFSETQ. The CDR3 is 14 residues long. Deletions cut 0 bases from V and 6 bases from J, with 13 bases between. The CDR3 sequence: CASSLGPLSGEQYF. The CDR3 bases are TGCGCCAGCAGCTTGGGGCCCTTAAGCGGCGAGCAGTACTTC.

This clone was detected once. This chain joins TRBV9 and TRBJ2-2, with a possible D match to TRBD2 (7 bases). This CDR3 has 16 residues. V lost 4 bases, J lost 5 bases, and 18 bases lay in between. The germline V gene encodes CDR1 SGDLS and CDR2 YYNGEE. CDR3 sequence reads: CASSPGRGGWTGELFF. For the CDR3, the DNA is TGTGCCAGCAGCCCAGGAAGGGGGGGGTGGACCGGGGAGCTGTTTTTT.

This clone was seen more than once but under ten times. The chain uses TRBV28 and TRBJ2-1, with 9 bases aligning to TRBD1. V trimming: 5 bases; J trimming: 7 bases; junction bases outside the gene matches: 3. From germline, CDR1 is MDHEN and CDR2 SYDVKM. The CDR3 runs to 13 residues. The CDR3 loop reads CASSRDRVNEQFF. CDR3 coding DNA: TGTGCCAGCAGTCGGGACAGGGTTAATGAGCAGTTCTTC.

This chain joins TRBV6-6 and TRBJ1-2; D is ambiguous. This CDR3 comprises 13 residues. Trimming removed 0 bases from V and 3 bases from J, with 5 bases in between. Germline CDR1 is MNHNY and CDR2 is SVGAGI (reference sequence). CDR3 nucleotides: TGTGCCAGCAGTTACTCGGCGGACTATGGCTACACCTTC. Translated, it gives CASSYSADYGYTF.

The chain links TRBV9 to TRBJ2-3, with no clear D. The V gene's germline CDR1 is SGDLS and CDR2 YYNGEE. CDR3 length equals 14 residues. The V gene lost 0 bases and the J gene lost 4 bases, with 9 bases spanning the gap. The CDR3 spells CASSVEISSDTQYF. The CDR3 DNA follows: TGTGCCAGCAGCGTAGAGATTAGCTCAGATACGCAGTATTTT.

This chain's CDR3 is CASSLMRQGVFTGYNEQFF. The CDR3 nucleotides read TGCGCCAGCAGCTTGATGAGACAGGGGGTATTTACGGGCTACAATGAGCAGTTCTTC. The J gene is TRBJ2-1, the V gene TRBV5-1, with 9 bases matching TRBD1. The germline V gene has CDR1 SGHRS and CDR2 YFSETQ. V lost 1 base and J lost 3; bases outside the gene matches: 14. There are 19 residues in the CDR3.

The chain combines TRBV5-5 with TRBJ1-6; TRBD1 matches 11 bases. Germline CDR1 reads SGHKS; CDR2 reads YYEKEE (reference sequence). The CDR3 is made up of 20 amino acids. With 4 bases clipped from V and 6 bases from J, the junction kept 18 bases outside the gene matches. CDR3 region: CASSVAVGTGGVRSNSPLHF. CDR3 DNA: TGTGCCAGCAGCGTAGCTGTTGGGACAGGGGGTGTTCGAAGTAATTCACCCCTCCACTTT. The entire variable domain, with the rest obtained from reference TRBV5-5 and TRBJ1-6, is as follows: DAGVTQSPTHLIKTRGQQVTLRCSPISGHKSVSWYQQVLGQGPQFIFQYYEKEERGRGNFPDRFSARQFPNYSSELNVNALLLGDSALYLCASSVAVGTGGVRSNSPLHFGNGTRLTVT.

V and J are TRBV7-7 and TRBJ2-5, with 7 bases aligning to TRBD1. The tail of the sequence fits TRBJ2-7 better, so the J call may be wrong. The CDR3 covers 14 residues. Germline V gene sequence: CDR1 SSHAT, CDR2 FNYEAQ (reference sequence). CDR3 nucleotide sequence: TGTGCCAGCAGCTTAGGGACAGGAAACTACGAGCAGTACTTC. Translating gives CASSLGTGNYEQYF.

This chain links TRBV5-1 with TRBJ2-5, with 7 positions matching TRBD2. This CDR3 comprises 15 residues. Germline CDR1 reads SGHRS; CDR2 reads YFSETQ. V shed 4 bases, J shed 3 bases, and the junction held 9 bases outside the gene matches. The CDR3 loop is CASSLTGTTEETQYF. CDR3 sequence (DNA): TGCGCCAGCAGCCTCACCGGGACTACTGAAGAGACCCAGTACTTC.

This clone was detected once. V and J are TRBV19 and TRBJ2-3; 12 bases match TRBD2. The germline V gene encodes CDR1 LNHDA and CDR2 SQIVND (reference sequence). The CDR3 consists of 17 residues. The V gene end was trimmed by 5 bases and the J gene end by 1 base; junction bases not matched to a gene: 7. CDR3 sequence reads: CASSPNRLAGGTDTQYF. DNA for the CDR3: TGTGCCAGTAGTCCCAATCGACTAGCGGGGGGCACAGATACGCAGTATTTT. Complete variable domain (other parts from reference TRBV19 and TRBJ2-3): DGGITQSPKYLFRKEGQNVTLSCEQNLNHDAMYWYRQDPGQGLRLIYYSQIVNDFQKGDIAEGYSVSREKKESFPLTVTSAQKNPTAFYLCASSPNRLAGGTDTQYFGPGTRLTVL.

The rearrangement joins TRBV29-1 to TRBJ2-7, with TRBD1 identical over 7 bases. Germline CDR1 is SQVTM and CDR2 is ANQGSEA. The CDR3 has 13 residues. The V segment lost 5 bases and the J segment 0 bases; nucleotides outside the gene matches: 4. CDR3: CSVLTGASYEQYF. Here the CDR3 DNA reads TGCAGCGTTCTCACAGGGGCCTCCTACGAGCAGTACTTC.

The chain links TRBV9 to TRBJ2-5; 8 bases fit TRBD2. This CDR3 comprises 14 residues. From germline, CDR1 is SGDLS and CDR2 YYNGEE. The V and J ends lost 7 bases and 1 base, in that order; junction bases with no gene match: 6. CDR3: CASSRGGVQETQYF. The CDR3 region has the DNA TGTGCCAGCTCCCGGGGGGGTGTCCAAGAGACCCAGTACTTC.

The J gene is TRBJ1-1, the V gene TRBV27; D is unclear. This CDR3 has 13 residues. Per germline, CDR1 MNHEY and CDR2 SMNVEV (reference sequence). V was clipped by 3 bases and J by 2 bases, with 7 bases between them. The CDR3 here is CASSFLSNTEAFF. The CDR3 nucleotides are TGTGCCAGCAGTTTTCTTTCTAACACTGAAGCTTTCTTT.

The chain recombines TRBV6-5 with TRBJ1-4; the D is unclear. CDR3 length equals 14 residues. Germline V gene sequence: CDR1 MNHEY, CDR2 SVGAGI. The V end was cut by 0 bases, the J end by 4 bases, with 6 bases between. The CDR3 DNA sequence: TGTGCCAGCAGTTACTCGAGATATAATGAAAAACTGTTTTTT. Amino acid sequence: CASSYSRYNEKLFF.